A selection of T cell receptor beta chains follows, all from one sample in a study of post-analysis software for immune sequencing data. In TCRdb, the PCR reads were re-called with MiXCR into one record per CDR3 protein. The sample shows some 260,000 distinct CDR3 sequences, 30% to 45% of them seen only once. Sequenced material: blood. The receptors shown here come from a girl aged 5-17 years with multiple sclerosis. Each CDR3 is given with its conserved first and last residue. The D gene is left open where the match is weak. Clone size is given for some rows only: seen once, a few or many times, or a class if the clone is expanded.

J: TRBJ2-7; size: .; D: TRBD2; V: TRBV10-3; CDR3: CAIDSGKNSYEQYF; DNA: TGTGCCATCGATAGCGGGAAAAACTCCTACGAGCAGTACTTC
J: TRBJ2-5; size: many; D: TRBD1; V: TRBV24-1; CDR3: CATSEPQGAGETQYF; DNA: TGTGCCACCAGTGAACCACAGGGGGCGGGGGAGACCCAGTACTTC
J: TRBJ1-1; size: many; D: TRBD1; V: TRBV20-1; CDR3: CSASSGQGTEAFF; DNA: TGCAGTGCTTCCTCCGGACAGGGCACTGAAGCTTTCTTT
J: TRBJ2-5; size: many; D: TRBD2; V: TRBV6-2/TRBV6-3; CDR3: CASSYIGLVETQYF; DNA: TGTGCCAGCAGTTACATCGGACTAGTCGAGACCCAGTACTTC
J: TRBJ2-6; size: .; D: .; V: TRBV25-1; CDR3: CASSPGSRGAYGANVLTF; DNA: TGTGCCAGCAGTCCCGGGTCCCGGGGGGCTTATGGGGCCAACGTCCTGACTTTC
J: TRBJ1-2; size: many; D: .; V: TRBV5-4; CDR3: CASSGPGLDYGYTF; DNA: TGTGCCAGCAGTGGCCCGGGGCTGGACTATGGCTACACCTTC
J: TRBJ2-2; size: few; D: TRBD1; V: TRBV7-9; CDR3: CASVGQAISGELVF; DNA: TGTGCCAGCGTGGGACAGGCGATTTCCGGGGAGCTGGTTTTT
J: TRBJ2-2; size: few; D: TRBD1; V: TRBV2; CDR3: CASSDQGASTGELFF; DNA: TGTGCCAGCAGTGACCAGGGGGCAAGCACCGGGGAGCTGTTTTTT
J: TRBJ1-1; size: .; D: .; V: TRBV20-1; CDR3: CSARDLLSGNTEAFF; DNA: TGCAGTGCTAGAGATCTCCTCAGCGGGAACACTGAAGCTTTCTTT
J: TRBJ2-3; size: .; D: .; V: TRBV20-1; CDR3: CSAALAGTDTQYF; DNA: TGCAGTGCTGCGTTGGCGGGCACAGATACGCAGTATTTT
J: TRBJ2-2; size: .; D: .; V: TRBV3-1; CDR3: CASRLTHDTGELFF; DNA: TGTGCCAGCAGACTGACACACGACACCGGGGAGCTGTTTTTT
J: TRBJ2-7; size: few; D: TRBD1; V: TRBV7-2; CDR3: CASSILSGQSTYEQYF; DNA: TGTGCCAGCAGCATTCTTTCGGGACAGTCAACCTACGAGCAGTACTTC
J: TRBJ2-7; size: .; D: TRBD2; V: TRBV11-3; CDR3: CASSLDRRLASHEQYF; DNA: TGTGCCAGCAGCTTAGATCGGCGACTAGCGTCCCACGAGCAGTACTTC
J: TRBJ1-2; size: many; D: .; V: TRBV29-1; CDR3: CSVVSGDGYTF; DNA: TGCAGCGTTGTATCGGGAGATGGCTACACCTTC
J: TRBJ2-7; size: many; D: .; V: TRBV20-1; CDR3: CSIRFSEQYF; DNA: TGCAGCATCCGATTCTCCGAGCAGTACTTC
J: TRBJ1-2; size: many; D: .; V: TRBV3-1; CDR3: CASSQAEANYGYTF; DNA: TGTGCCAGCAGCCAAGCAGAAGCTAACTATGGCTACACCTTC
J: TRBJ2-4; size: .; D: TRBD1; V: TRBV4-2; CDR3: CASEDRVSKEQYF; DNA: TGTGCCAGCGAAGACAGGGTGTCGAAGGAGCAGTACTTC
J: TRBJ2-5; size: few; D: .; V: TRBV5-1; CDR3: CASSGRLGQETQYF; DNA: TGCGCCAGCAGCGGACGACTTGGTCAAGAGACCCAGTACTTC
J: TRBJ2-5; size: many; D: .; V: TRBV2; CDR3: CASRWLAQQYF; DNA: TGTGCCAGCCGTTGGCTAGCCCAGCAGTACTTC
J: TRBJ1-1; size: few; D: .; V: TRBV12-3/TRBV12-4; CDR3: CASSFGAEAFF; DNA: TGTGCCAGCAGTTTCGGCGCTGAAGCTTTCTTT
J: TRBJ1-1; size: few; D: TRBD1; V: TRBV7-6; CDR3: CASSAWTGPREAFF; DNA: TGTGCCAGCAGCGCTTGGACAGGGCCTCGAGAAGCTTTCTTT
J: TRBJ2-3; size: many; D: TRBD2; V: TRBV20-1; CDR3: CSASGGGEKDTQYF; DNA: TGCAGTGCTAGCGGTGGGGGGGAGAAAGATACGCAGTATTTT
J: TRBJ2-7; size: few; D: .; V: TRBV2; CDR3: CASSPEQYNEQYF; DNA: TGTGCCAGCAGCCCCGAGCAATACAATGAGCAGTACTTC
J: TRBJ2-3; size: many; D: TRBD2; V: TRBV5-1; CDR3: CASSLEGLGTDTQYF; DNA: TGCGCCAGCAGCTTGGAGGGACTAGGAACAGATACGCAGTATTTT
J: TRBJ1-2; size: many; D: TRBD1; V: TRBV6-2/TRBV6-3; CDR3: CASRAGQNYGYTF; DNA: TGTGCCAGCAGGGCGGGACAGAACTATGGCTACACCTTC
J: TRBJ2-7; size: many; D: TRBD2; V: TRBV20-1; CDR3: CSAFPTSGTFYEQYF; DNA: TGCAGTGCCTTTCCAACTAGCGGGACTTTCTACGAGCAGTACTTC
J: TRBJ2-1; size: many; D: TRBD2; V: TRBV24-1; CDR3: CATSDLAGSGTRYNEQFF; DNA: TGTGCCACCAGTGATTTAGCTGGGTCGGGGACTAGATACAATGAGCAGTTCTTC
J: TRBJ2-1; size: many; D: TRBD1; V: TRBV27; CDR3: CASSPWTGGSGEQFF; DNA: TGTGCCAGCAGTCCCTGGACAGGGGGCTCGGGTGAGCAGTTCTTC
J: TRBJ2-3; size: .; D: .; V: TRBV4-2; CDR3: CAGSPPQTREADTQYF; DNA: TGTGCCGGCAGCCCCCCCCAAACCCGAGAAGCAGATACGCAGTATTTT
J: TRBJ2-7; size: .; D: .; V: TRBV20-1; CDR3: CRAEGDTSSYEQYF; DNA: TGCAGAGCCGAGGGGGACACCAGCTCCTACGAGCAGTACTTC
J: TRBJ1-3; size: .; D: .; V: TRBV4-1; CDR3: CASSQLLNRVSPGNTIYF; DNA: TGCGCCAGCAGCCAGCTCCTTAACAGGGTTAGCCCTGGAAACACCATATATTTT
J: TRBJ2-5; size: .; D: TRBD2; V: TRBV10-3; CDR3: CAISDLKGTSGAPQETQYF; DNA: TGTGCCATCAGTGATCTTAAAGGGACTAGCGGAGCCCCCCAAGAGACCCAGTACTTC
J: TRBJ2-7; size: .; D: TRBD1; V: TRBV6-6; CDR3: CATLPGGSYGQYF; DNA: TGTGCCACCCTTCCAGGGGGCTCCTACGGGCAGTACTTC
J: TRBJ2-5; size: .; D: .; V: TRBV7-2; CDR3: CASSLAGTQFQETQYF; DNA: TGTGCCAGCAGCTTAGCCGGGACTCAATTTCAAGAGACCCAGTACTTC
J: TRBJ2-1; size: .; D: TRBD2; V: TRBV20-1; CDR3: CSALILAGGRNEQFF; DNA: TGCAGTGCTCTTATACTAGCGGGAGGGCGTAATGAGCAGTTCTTC
J: TRBJ1-2; size: few; D: .; V: TRBV6-5; CDR3: CASSYRSGDTLNYGYTF; DNA: TGTGCCAGCAGTTACAGGTCCGGAGACACTCTTAACTATGGCTACACCTTC
J: TRBJ2-5; size: .; D: TRBD2; V: TRBV2; CDR3: CASSIAGGRETQYF; DNA: TGTGCCAGCAGTATAGCGGGGGGACGGGAGACCCAGTACTTC
J: TRBJ1-1; size: many; D: TRBD1; V: TRBV6-1; CDR3: CASSGPGQGSPEAFF; DNA: TGTGCCAGCAGTGGTCCGGGACAGGGATCTCCCGAAGCTTTCTTT
J: TRBJ1-1; size: many; D: TRBD1; V: TRBV27; CDR3: CASSPGRTGPSEAFF; DNA: TGTGCCAGCAGTCCCGGGCGGACAGGGCCCAGTGAAGCTTTCTTT
J: TRBJ2-5; size: many; D: .; V: TRBV24-1; CDR3: CATSLGETQYF; DNA: TGTGCCACCAGTTTAGGGGAGACCCAGTACTTC
J: TRBJ2-3; size: .; D: .; V: TRBV20-1; CDR3: CSAIDGAPPQITDTQYF; DNA: TGCAGTGCGATAGACGGTGCCCCACCTCAAATCACAGATACGCAGTATTTT
J: TRBJ2-1; size: .; D: TRBD2; V: TRBV7-9; CDR3: CASSLGPAGGPTYNEQFF; DNA: TGTGCCAGCAGCTTAGGTCCGGCGGGAGGGCCCACCTACAATGAGCAGTTCTTC
J: TRBJ2-5; size: .; D: TRBD1; V: TRBV29-1; CDR3: CSVGDRSMGTQYF; DNA: TGCAGCGTTGGGGACAGATCAATGGGGACCCAGTACTTC
J: TRBJ1-2; size: few; D: TRBD1; V: TRBV27; CDR3: CASSFRTGDGYTF; DNA: TGTGCCAGCAGTTTTCGGACAGGGGATGGCTACACCTTC
J: TRBJ2-1; size: many; D: TRBD2; V: TRBV5-1; CDR3: CASSWVGLAGVYNEQFF; DNA: TGCGCCAGCAGCTGGGTGGGCTTAGCGGGGGTCTACAATGAGCAGTTCTTC
J: TRBJ1-4; size: many; D: TRBD1; V: TRBV4-1; CDR3: CASSQVATGYLEKLFF; DNA: TGCGCCAGCAGCCAGGTAGCGACAGGGTACCTTGAAAAACTGTTTTTT
J: TRBJ2-7; size: .; D: .; V: TRBV28; CDR3: CASSAVPTVSFYEQYF; DNA: TGTGCCAGCAGTGCCGTCCCGACAGTGTCGTTCTACGAGCAGTACTTC
J: TRBJ1-1; size: .; D: TRBD1; V: TRBV20-1; CDR3: CSARDPLSTGGRPEAFF; DNA: TGCAGTGCTAGAGACCCGCTTTCGACAGGGGGCCGACCTGAAGCTTTCTTT
J: TRBJ2-7; size: many; D: TRBD1; V: TRBV27; CDR3: CASSSGTGPYEQYF; DNA: TGTGCCAGCAGTTCCGGGACAGGGCCCTACGAGCAGTACTTC
J: TRBJ2-1; size: many; D: .; V: TRBV2; CDR3: CASRTVVRRGTYNEQFF; DNA: TGTGCCAGCAGGACAGTCGTTAGAAGGGGGACCTACAATGAGCAGTTCTTC
J: TRBJ1-1; size: few; D: .; V: TRBV7-9; CDR3: CASSTMGEGYFSEAFF; DNA: TGTGCCAGCAGCACGATGGGGGAGGGGTATTTCTCTGAAGCTTTCTTT
J: TRBJ2-5; size: .; D: .; V: TRBV7-2; CDR3: CASSPSGVQETQYF; DNA: TGTGCCAGCAGCCCGTCAGGGGTTCAAGAGACCCAGTACTTC
J: TRBJ2-2; size: many; D: .; V: TRBV2; CDR3: CASSAQAGELFF; DNA: TGTGCCAGCAGTGCCCAGGCCGGGGAGCTGTTTTTT
J: TRBJ2-3; size: few; D: .; V: TRBV4-1; CDR3: CASRDAQDTQYF; DNA: TGCGCCAGCCGGGACGCTCAAGATACGCAGTATTTT
J: TRBJ2-1; size: many; D: .; V: TRBV10-3; CDR3: CAISESGGGGNEQFF; DNA: TGTGCCATCAGTGAGTCTGGTGGGGGAGGCAATGAGCAGTTCTTC
J: TRBJ2-5; size: many; D: .; V: TRBV7-2; CDR3: CASSSGASQATQYF; DNA: TGTGCCAGCAGCTCCGGGGCTAGTCAGGCGACCCAGTACTTC
J: TRBJ2-5; size: many; D: .; V: TRBV5-1; CDR3: CASSQVGGQETQYF; DNA: TGCGCCAGCAGCCAAGTTGGCGGGCAAGAGACCCAGTACTTC
J: TRBJ2-3; size: few; D: .; V: TRBV10-3; CDR3: CAISEVGPNTDTQYF; DNA: TGTGCCATCAGTGAGGTGGGACCTAACACAGATACGCAGTATTTT
J: TRBJ2-3; size: .; D: .; V: TRBV4-1; CDR3: CASSQSRSDTDTQYF; DNA: TGCGCCAGCAGCCAGAGCCGGAGCGATACAGATACGCAGTATTTT